This passage covers 8 T cell receptor beta chains from one sample sequenced in a study of CD4 T cells in relation to SARS-CoV-2 and coronaviruses. Data came from immunoSEQ multiplex PCR; TCRdb stores just in-frame clones and leaves some out. This table has 60,000 to 75,000 clones, just over 90% appearing once. The unexposed donors gave CD4+ T cells in about 2011-2019, prior to COVID-19. The sequencing input was naive CD4+ T cells from PBMCs. Indicated subset: naive CD4+ T cells isolated by negative enrichment. The receptors derive from a human donor in good health.

This clone was observed once. The rearrangement joins TRBV7-9 to TRBJ2-7; 7 nucleotides agree with TRBD2. J was trimmed by 5 bases and V by 3 bases; bases with no gene match: 4. Germline loops: CDR1 SEHNR, CDR2 FQNEAQ (reference sequence). The CDR3 extends over 13 amino acids. The CDR3 DNA follows: TGTGCCAGCAGCTTTGCGGGAGCCGACGAGCAGTACTTC. Translating it yields CASSFAGADEQYF.

The rearrangement links TRBV7-3 to TRBJ2-3; 7 bases are shared with TRBD2. The CDR3 is made up of 15 amino acids. V lost 5 bases, J lost 0 bases, and 5 bases stayed unmatched. Germline V gives CDR1 SGHTA, CDR2 FQGTGA. CDR3 coding DNA: TGTGCCAGCAGCCTAGCCGGGGGGAGCACAGATACGCAGTATTTT. Translation: CASSLAGGSTDTQYF.

The J gene is TRBJ2-2, the V gene TRBV2, with D possibly TRBD2 on 5 matching bases. CDR3 size: 13 residues. CDR1 and CDR2 from the germline V gene are SNHLY and FYNNEI. The germline V and J ends were trimmed by 2 bases and 7 bases, with 8 bases remaining between them. The CDR3 sequence: CASSESRDGELFF. The CDR3 DNA reads as TGTGCCAGCAGTGAAAGCCGGGACGGGGAGCTGTTTTTT.

The rearrangement links TRBV5-1 to TRBJ1-1; 11 positions agree with TRBD1. CDR1 is SGHRS, CDR2 YFSETQ, per germline. The CDR3 extends over 16 amino acids. The ends lost 3 bases at V and 6 bases at J; junction bases unmatched: 10. CDR3 DNA: TGCGCCAGCAGCTGGACAGGGGGCCTGAATTCGGCTGAAGCTTTCTTT. Protein: CASSWTGGLNSAEAFF.

This rearrangement joins TRBV3-1 (or the pseudogene TRBV3-2) to TRBJ2-3; no clear D gene. Per the germline V gene, CDR1 is LGHDT and CDR2 is YNNKEL (reference sequence). The CDR3 has 13 amino acids. Trimming stripped 0 bases from V and 6 bases from J, with 7 bases between. For the CDR3, the DNA is TGTGCCAGCAGCCAAGATTTGGTGGATACGCAGTATTTT. This translates into CASSQDLVDTQYF.

The chain employs TRBV5-4 and TRBJ1-4; D remains ambiguous. CDR1 and CDR2 from the germline V gene are SGHNT and YYREEE (reference sequence). The CDR3 is 13 residues long. The ends were cut back, 1 base at V and 7 bases at J, with 8 bases in the middle. The CDR3 DNA reads as TGTGCCAGCAGCTTGCATGGGTCTGAAAAACTGTTTTTT. It translates to CASSLHGSEKLFF.

V is TRBV5-6 and J is TRBJ1-2; D not certain. The germline V gene has CDR1 SGHDT and CDR2 YYEEEE. The ends were cut back, 4 bases at V and 0 bases at J, with 7 bases in the middle. The CDR3 consists of 13 residues. The DNA of the CDR3 is TGTGCCAGCAGCCGTGAGGCTAACTATGGCTACACCTTC. This translates into CASSREANYGYTF.

The chain joins TRBV29-1 to TRBJ2-1; 7 nucleotides line up with TRBD2. The CDR3 contains 15 residues. The germline gives CDR1 SQVTM, CDR2 ANQGSEA. The V segment lost 6 bases and the J segment 2 bases; nucleotides outside the gene matches: 10. This CDR3 reads CSVNFRAGAYNEQFF. In DNA form, the CDR3 reads TGCAGCGTCAATTTCCGTGCGGGAGCCTACAATGAGCAGTTCTTC.